This TCR beta chain was sequenced during a study of T cell responses to AZD1222 COVID-19 vaccine (dated by TCRdb to the early 2020s). In terms of the full investigation: TCR sequencing covered approximately 230 trial participants: about 210 given two doses of AZD1222 and some 25 given two doses of MenACWY control vaccine. Trial participants were enrolled by age into subgroups of 18-55, 56-69 and 70-plus years, and around 150, 28 and 57 TCR-sequenced participants, respectively, were included in these subgroups.

The V and J ends are trimmed by 0 bases and 7 bases, leaving 16 bases between them. From the cysteine up to the phenylalanine, the CDR3 has a length of 15 residues. Left in the record is the CDR3 DNA by itself, 45 bases read in frame from the first base. In the germline V gene (reference sequence), CDR1 corresponds to GTSNPN and CDR2 to SVGIG. The time point label for this specimen denotes: about 28 days (+/-7) after the second vaccine dose. AZD1222 recipients given second doses at about 4 weeks or at about 12 weeks were pooled, since spike-specific TCR depth and breadth were not found to differ between the two schedules. Vaccinee samples came from UK trials COV001 and COV002, including a single-blind randomized controlled phase 2/3 trial of AZD1222 (ChAdOx1 nCoV-19) in healthy adults. For TCRbeta chain sequencing, PBMC samples were collected from trial participants at day 0 and at day 28 after the second dose.

The CDR3 regions of human TCRbeta chains were subjected to immunosequencing. The study's own analysis went as follows. TCRs in the repertoires were compared against a reference library of SARS-CoV-2-specific TCRs that had been generated with the MIRA antigen-specificity platform. Breadth was defined as the fraction of unique TCRs that were SARS-CoV-2-associated. Depth was defined as the fraction of total T cells that were SARS-CoV-2-associated. Each spike-specific TCR was assigned to its reactive spike region and to a CD4 or CD8 class using the MIRA data. Log10-transformed breadth and depth values were compared by one-way ANOVA with Sidak's multiple comparisons tests. The clones in this table, taken by TCRdb from immuneACCESS, are in-frame only. Not every clone is retained; where verified, under half of the shortfall comes from an unresolved V gene, and the cause of the rest is unknown. From that table come the V and J calls and clone size; the DNA was used to work out D and trimming. The sample table contains over 95,000 clones; only one count was recorded for about 89% of them. In total, the top ten clones hold about 8.1% of the sample.

As regards this clone: This receptor's antigen is unknown. Base-call qualities are not available, and no considerably larger clone is one nucleotide away.

Results the study describes overall, beyond this receptor: No day 14 peak-response samples were available, so repertoires were characterized only after the peak T cell response. Most participants were white British and females outnumbered males, and the authors suggested that clonal diversity may have been underestimated. Reportedly, almost half of the unique spike-specific TCRs recognized epitopes lying outside the regions that are mutated in the B.1.351 and B.1.1.7 variants. CD4 TCRs associated with the vaccine covered the entire spike protein, and the dominant responses were in regions 160-218 and 743-854. The 56-69-year group was small, and its depth increase did not reach significance, likely because of low power. Spike-specific TCR breadth and depth rose significantly after two AZD1222 doses compared with day 0 and with MenACWY recipients. Conclusions about previously exposed vaccinees were limited because only a handful of AZD1222 recipients were SARS-CoV-2 seropositive at baseline.

The chain employs TRBV30 and TRBJ2-1; TRBD2 is a possible D gene, resting on 6 matching bases. The sample in question was peripheral blood, obtained 28 days after the second AZD1222 dose. This clonotype was sampled from an adult who received the AZD1222 COVID-19 vaccine. The sequenced DNA: TGTGCCTGGAGTGTACGGGGGAGCATGGCAAATGAGCAGTTCTTC. Translated, this gives CAWSVRGSMANEQFF.